The 17 T cell receptor beta chains in this list originate from one sample, sequenced in a study of regulatory T cells in long-lasting Graves disease. Time point noted: newly diagnosed GD, antithyroid drugs for less than 3 months. Preparation of the TCR library used RNA extracted from PBMCs. iRepertoire HTBI primers and Arm-PCR of CDR3 regions built TCR beta libraries. TCRdb re-derived calls from the multiplex PCR reads in MiXCR, one entry per CDR3 protein. The data show over 350,000 distinct CDR3 sequences, roughly 15% seen once. These data also formed part of another study, on T cells in Graves' hyperthyroidism and ophthalmopathy.

Sample: peripheral blood mononuclear cells (PBMCs), taken at new diagnosis, from a patient treated with antithyroid drugs. These receptors came from a woman between 50 and 59 years old with Graves disease.

This chain uses TRBV7-9 with TRBJ1-6; 7 bases agree with TRBD1. V lost 6 bases to trimming and J lost 8 bases; unmatched junction nucleotides: 4. In germline, CDR1 is SEHNR, CDR2 FQNEAQ (reference sequence). The CDR3 has 13 residues. CDR3 in amino acids: CASSFTGDSPLHF. CDR3 bases: TGTGCCAGCAGTTTCACAGGGGATTCACCCCTCCACTTT.

This clonotype occurred a few times. The chain recombines TRBV6-1 with TRBJ2-7, with 8 nucleotides matching TRBD2. The CDR3 loop spans 15 amino acids. V lost 5 bases to trimming and J lost 3 bases; unmatched junction nucleotides: 9. Germline V CDR1 and CDR2: MNHNS, SASEGT. Written as DNA, the CDR3 is TGTGCCAGCAGTAGACTAGCGAGAGAGGTCTACGAGCAGTACTTC. This encodes CASSRLAREVYEQYF.

This chain joins TRBV19 and TRBJ2-7, with a weak D call TRBD1 (6 bases). The CDR3 is 15 residues long. Trimming shortened V by 1 base and J by 0 bases, and 10 bases separated the two germline ends. Germline CDR1 reads LNHDA; CDR2 reads SQIVND (reference sequence). This CDR3 is CASSIAGTSSYEQYF. CDR3 in DNA: TGTGCCAGTAGTATAGCCGGGACAAGCTCCTACGAGCAGTACTTC.

Comment on this clonotype: A much larger clone sits a single nucleotide away, making a read error possible. V is TRBV28 and J is TRBJ2-7, with TRBD1 identical over 8 bases. The length of the CDR3 is 15 residues. In germline, CDR1 is MDHEN, CDR2 SYDVKM. The CDR3: CARSSQGGRLYEQYF. The CDR3 DNA reads TGTGCCCGCAGTTCACAGGGGGGCCGTCTCTACGAGCAGTACTTC.

This clonotype showed up many times. The chain carries TRBV18 and TRBJ2-3; a weak D match, TRBD2 (5 bases). The CDR3 extends over 17 amino acids. CDR1 is KGHSH and CDR2 is LQKENI in the germline V gene. Trimming took 3 bases from V and 0 from J, leaving 16 bases between them. CDR3 amino acids: CASSPTGSPLSTDTQYF. In DNA, the CDR3 is TGTGCCAGCTCACCGACGGGAAGTCCTCTTAGCACAGATACGCAGTATTTT.

This clonotype was detected only a few times. The J gene is TRBJ2-7, the V gene TRBV20-1; 9 positions agree with TRBD2. The V gene's germline CDR1 is DFQATT and CDR2 SNEGSKA (reference sequence). V lost 6 bases to trimming and J lost 4 bases; unmatched junction nucleotides: 22. CDR3 length: 18 residues. This CDR3 is CSAKEGLAGLAEVYEQYF. CDR3 DNA: TGCAGTGCAAAAGAGGGCCTAGCGGGACTCGCCGAAGTATACGAGCAGTACTTC.

This clonotype occurred many times. The V and J genes are TRBV27 and TRBJ1-5, with D possibly TRBD1 on 6 matching bases. The CDR3 consists of 17 residues. V shed 5 bases and J shed 3 bases, with 20 bases lying between them. Germline CDR1 reads MNHEY; CDR2 reads SMNVEV (reference sequence). DNA of the CDR3: TGTGCCAGCAGTCCCCTTCGGGACACCAGACACAATCAGCCCCAGCATTTT. As protein: CASSPLRDTRHNQPQHF.

This clonotype was observed a few times. V usage is TRBV5-1 and J usage is TRBJ2-7, with D hard to call. Trimming left V 4 bases short and J 1 base short, with 15 bases between. Germline loops: CDR1 SGHRS, CDR2 YFSETQ. This CDR3 has 15 residues. CDR3 loop: CASSLDKSYSYEQYF. The DNA of the CDR3 is TGCGCCAGCAGCCTCGACAAGTCCTATTCCTACGAGCAGTACTTC.

This clonotype came up many times. The genes are TRBV11-2 and TRBJ2-1; D gene unclear. The V gene lost 0 bases and the J gene lost 10 bases, with 13 bases spanning the gap. Germline CDR1 SGHAT, CDR2 FQNNGV. The CDR3 totals 14 residues. CDR3 nucleotides: TGTGCCAGCAGCTTAGACAAGCGACAAGGCGAGCAGTTCTTC. Translated, it gives CASSLDKRQGEQFF.

The rearrangement uses TRBV3-1 and TRBJ2-1, with 11 bases lining up with TRBD2. The germline gives CDR1 LGHDT, CDR2 YNNKEL (reference sequence). The CDR3 runs 14 residues. Unmatched junction bases numbered 7, after V lost 4 bases and J lost 11 bases. CDR3 bases: TGTGCCAGCAGCCGAGTGACTAGCGGGACTAAGCAGTTCTTC. The encoded protein is CASSRVTSGTKQFF.

The chain links TRBV18 to TRBJ2-5; no clear D. V was shortened by 3 bases and J by 0 bases, with 11 bases between the two germline ends. CDR1 is KGHSH and CDR2 is LQKENI in the germline V gene. This CDR3 is 15 amino acids long. The CDR3 DNA reads TGTGCCAGCTCACCCGCGGCCAACTACCAAGAGACCCAGTACTTC. Its protein is CASSPAANYQETQYF.

As concerns this clonotype: This may be a read error, as it is one base from a much larger clone. This sequence joins TRBV6-5 and TRBJ2-1; 16 bases line up with TRBD2. The CDR3 runs to 21 residues. Germline V CDR1 and CDR2: MNHEY, SVGAGI. Germline trimming cut 4 bases from V and 0 bases from J; bases unmatched to any gene: 12. The CDR3 is CASSWGPGLAGGPSSYNEQFF. CDR3 DNA: TGTGCCAGCAGTTGGGGTCCGGGACTAGCGGGAGGGCCGAGCTCCTACAATGAGCAGTTCTTC.

With respect to this clonotype: A much larger clone sits a single nucleotide away, making a read error possible. The J gene is TRBJ2-7, the V gene TRBV2; D unresolved. This CDR3 spans 10 amino acids. Trimming removed 3 bases from V and 6 bases from J, with 3 bases in between. The germline gives CDR1 SNHLY, CDR2 FYNNEI. CDR3 DNA sequence: TGTGCCAGCAGTGAGGCCGAGCAGTACTTC. It is translated as CASSEAEQYF.

This clonotype has ten or more counts. This chain links TRBV2 with TRBJ1-1; possible D gene TRBD1, 5 bases. The CDR3 spans 16 residues. In germline, CDR1 is SNHLY, CDR2 FYNNEI. Trimming took 3 bases from V and 3 from J, leaving 17 bases between them. This CDR3 reads CASSDTYSQVYTEAFF. In DNA, the CDR3 is TGTGCCAGCAGTGACACTTACTCACAGGTTTACACTGAAGCTTTCTTT.

This clonotype was seen many times. V is TRBV20-1 and J is TRBJ2-7, with 7 bases aligning to TRBD1. The CDR3 spans 12 residues. CDR1 DFQATT and CDR2 SNEGSKA come from the germline V gene (reference sequence). J gave up 4 bases and V 4 bases, and 4 bases lay outside the gene matches. The CDR3 protein is CSATQGIYEQYF. CDR3 nucleotides: TGCAGTGCTACACAGGGGATTTACGAGCAGTACTTC.

J is TRBJ2-5 and V is TRBV20-1, with D perhaps matching TRBD1 or TRBD2 (5 bases each). The CDR3 totals 14 residues. Germline V gene lookup returns CDR1 DFQATT and CDR2 SNEGSKA (reference sequence). Trimming cost V 6 bases and J 1 base, with 15 bases left between them. The CDR3 is CSALGTALQETQYF. The CDR3 region has the DNA TGCAGTGCGCTTGGGACGGCCCTCCAAGAGACCCAGTACTTC.

Comments on this clonotype: A much bigger clone sits one base away, suggesting this may be a read error. The V and J genes are TRBV28 and TRBJ2-1; TRBD1 is a possible D gene (6 bases). The germline V gene has CDR1 MDHEN and CDR2 SYDVKM. This CDR3 contains 16 residues. V was shortened by 3 bases and J by 0 bases, with 12 bases between the two germline ends. The CDR3 coding sequence is TGTGCCAGCAGTTTGTTTGAGGGGGACTCCTACAATGAGCAGTTCTTC. This sequence encodes CASSLFEGDSYNEQFF.